These T cell receptor beta chains were read from a single sample in a study of CD8 T cells in ankylosing spondylitis. Each CDR3 protein is one row after TCRdb ran MiXCR on the 5' RACE reads. The data contain under 300,000 distinct CDR3 sequences, more than 9% of them singletons. The source material was blood, either unsorted or a sorted T cell fraction (not recorded which). All receptors come from a male donor with ankylosing spondylitis or in good health (not recorded which). CDR3s include the opening cysteine and the closing phenylalanine or tryptophan. D genes are given only for firm matches. Not all rows give a size; the values are once, few, many and, for expanded clones, a class.

v_call	d_call	clone_size	j_call	cdr3_nt	cdr3_aa
TRBV6-1	-	-	TRBJ2-2	TGTGCCAGCAGGACGCAGGACAGCCTGTTCGCGAACACCGGGGAGCTGTTTTTT	CASRTQDSLFANTGELFF
TRBV5-1	-	many	TRBJ2-7	TGCGCCAGCAGCTTTGACGGGTCTAACTACGAGCAGTACTTC	CASSFDGSNYEQYF
TRBV15	-	-	TRBJ1-2	TGTGCCACCAGCAGAGATCGGGCGTACAGGCCCCTCGACCCCTATGGCTACACCTTC	CATSRDRAYRPLDPYGYTF
TRBV7-9	TRBD2	few	TRBJ2-1	TGTGCCAGCAGCCCCCCCGGGACTAGCGGGTACAATGAGCAGTTCTTC	CASSPPGTSGYNEQFF
TRBV20-1	-	many	TRBJ1-4	TGCAGTGCAAGGGACGGCGCAACTAATGAAAAACTGTTTTTT	CSARDGATNEKLFF
TRBV5-6	TRBD1	few	TRBJ2-7	TGTGCCAGCAGCTTAGCCGGGACAGGGGGCAACGAGCAGTACTTC	CASSLAGTGGNEQYF
TRBV6-2/TRBV6-3	-	many	TRBJ1-3	TGTGCCAGCAGACTGGACAGATCCTCTGGAAACACCATATATTTT	CASRLDRSSGNTIYF
TRBV7-9	-	few	TRBJ2-7	TGTGCCAGCAGCTTAGTTGGGGACGGCGAGCAGTACTTC	CASSLVGDGEQYF
TRBV20-1	-	-	TRBJ2-5	TGCAGTGCTAGACTAGCGAGTCGAGAGACCCAGTACTTC	CSARLASRETQYF
TRBV12-3/TRBV12-4	-	many	TRBJ2-1	TGTGCCAGCAGAGGGGGGGGAATGGGGGAGCAGTTCTTC	CASRGGGMGEQFF
TRBV3-1	-	many	TRBJ2-3	TGTGCCAGCAGCCAAGAAAAGTGGCGGATAGGCACAGATACGCAGTATTTT	CASSQEKWRIGTDTQYF
TRBV30	-	many	TRBJ1-3	TGTGCCTGGACGCCGGGACGGTTTCCCATATATTTT	CAWTPGRFPIYF
TRBV9	TRBD2	-	TRBJ2-5	TGTGCCAGCAGCGTAGATAGCGGGAGCCAAGAGACCCAGTACTTC	CASSVDSGSQETQYF
TRBV29-1	-	many	TRBJ2-5	TGCAGCGCACTACTCGGGACTCGAGGGGAGACCCAGTACTTC	CSALLGTRGETQYF
TRBV12-3/TRBV12-4	-	many	TRBJ2-7	TGTGCCAGCAGTTTAAGACCTCTCTCCTACGAGCAGTACTTC	CASSLRPLSYEQYF
TRBV4-1	TRBD1	many	TRBJ2-5	TGCGCCAGCAGCCAACAGACAGGGTTGGAGACCCAGTACTTC	CASSQQTGLETQYF
TRBV5-1	-	many	TRBJ2-7	TGCGCCAGCAGCTTGGCTTGGGGCGGTACCTCCTACGAGCAGTACTTC	CASSLAWGGTSYEQYF
TRBV27	-	many	TRBJ2-3	TGTGCCAGCAGCTTTGGGGGTACGCAGTATTTT	CASSFGGTQYF
TRBV7-2	TRBD2	-	TRBJ2-1	TGTGCCAGCAGCTCGGGACTAGCCGGCGATGAGCAGTTCTTC	CASSSGLAGDEQFF
TRBV10-3	-	few	TRBJ1-1	TGTGCCATCAGTAGTCCCCGAGCGCGGGGAACTGAAGCTTTCTTT	CAISSPRARGTEAFF
TRBV25-1	TRBD1	few	TRBJ2-3	TGTGCCAGCAGTGGATGGACAGGGCCAGATACGCAGTATTTT	CASSGWTGPDTQYF
TRBV7-2	TRBD1	many	TRBJ2-5	TGTGCCAGCAGCCCGGGACAGCTGTACCAAGAGACCCAGTACTTC	CASSPGQLYQETQYF
TRBV7-2	-	many	TRBJ2-1	TGTGCCAGCAGCCTATCTAGCTTTTACAATGAGCAGTTCTTC	CASSLSSFYNEQFF
TRBV12-3/TRBV12-4	-	-	TRBJ1-2	TGTGCCAGCAGCCGTATCAATGGGGGCTACACCTTC	CASSRINGGYTF
TRBV5-1	-	many	TRBJ2-1	TGCGCCAGCAGCCCGGAGGTGTCGGGCAAAGGCTCTTACAATGAGCAGTTCTTC	CASSPEVSGKGSYNEQFF
TRBV7-2	-	-	TRBJ1-1	TGTGCCAGCAGCTTTTCGACAGGTGGGGTCACTGAAGCTTTCTTT	CASSFSTGGVTEAFF